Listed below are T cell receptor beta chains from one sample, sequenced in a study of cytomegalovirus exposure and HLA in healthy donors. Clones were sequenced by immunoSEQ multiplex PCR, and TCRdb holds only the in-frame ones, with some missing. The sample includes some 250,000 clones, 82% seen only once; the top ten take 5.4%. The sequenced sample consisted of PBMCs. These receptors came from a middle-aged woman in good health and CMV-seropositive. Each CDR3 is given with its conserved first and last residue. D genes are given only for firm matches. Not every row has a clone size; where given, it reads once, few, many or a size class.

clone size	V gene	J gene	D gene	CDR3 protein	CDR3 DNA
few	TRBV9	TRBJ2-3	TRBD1	CASSVEGQTDTQYF	TGTGCCAGCAGCGTAGAGGGACAGACAGATACGCAGTATTTT
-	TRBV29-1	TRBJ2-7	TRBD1	CSVDGQGPEQYF	TGCAGCGTTGACGGACAGGGGCCCGAGCAGTACTTC
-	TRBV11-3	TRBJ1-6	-	CASSLFGDSDSPLHF	TGTGCCAGCAGCTTATTCGGGGATTCGGACTCACCCCTCCACTTT
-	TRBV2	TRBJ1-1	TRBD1	CASSVEGAVTEAFF	TGTGCCAGCAGTGTAGAGGGGGCGGTGACTGAAGCTTTCTTT
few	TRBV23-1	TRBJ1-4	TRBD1	CASSRSCRGRRANEKLFF	TGCGCCAGCAGTAGGTCGTGCAGGGGGCGACGTGCTAATGAAAAACTGTTTTTT
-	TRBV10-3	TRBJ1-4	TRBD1	CAISGGQGNEKLFF	TGTGCCATCAGTGGTGGACAGGGCAACGAAAAACTGTTTTTT
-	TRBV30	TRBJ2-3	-	CAWSKGHRDTQYF	TGTGCCTGGAGTAAGGGACATCGAGATACGCAGTATTTT
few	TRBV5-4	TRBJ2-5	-	CASSSGLALRETQYF	TGTGCCAGCAGCTCGGGACTGGCTCTAAGGGAGACCCAGTACTTC
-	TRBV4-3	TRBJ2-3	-	CASSRRLGNTDTQYF	TGCGCCAGCAGCCGGAGACTTGGAAACACAGATACGCAGTATTTT
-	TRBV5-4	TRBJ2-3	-	CASSLGGGYFTDTQYF	TGTGCCAGCAGCTTGGGTGGAGGATACTTCACAGATACGCAGTATTTT
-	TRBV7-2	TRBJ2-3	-	CASSLDVGLADTQYF	TGTGCCAGCAGCTTAGACGTCGGTCTGGCAGATACGCAGTATTTT
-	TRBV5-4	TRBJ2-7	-	CASSLTGPYEQYF	TGTGCCAGCAGCTTGACAGGGCCCTACGAGCAGTACTTC
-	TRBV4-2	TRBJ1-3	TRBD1	CASSQGSSSGQRNTIYF	TGTGCCAGCAGCCAAGGGTCTAGCTCGGGACAGCGGAACACCATATATTTT
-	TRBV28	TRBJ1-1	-	CASIQNLNTEAFF	TGTGCCAGCATACAGAACCTGAACACTGAAGCTTTCTTT
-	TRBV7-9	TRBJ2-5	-	CASSSDTGKKETQYF	TGTGCCAGCAGCTCCGACACAGGGAAAAAAGAGACCCAGTACTTC
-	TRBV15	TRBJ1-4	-	CATSRGRSRTNEKLFF	TGTGCCACCAGCAGAGGTCGGTCCCGGACTAATGAAAAACTGTTTTTT